This TCR beta chain was retrieved from a study of identical twins. Germline V gives CDR1 MNHEY, CDR2 SMNVEV (reference sequence). V was cut by 4 bases and J by 1 base, with 7 bases left in between. CDR3 length: 13 residues. Findings of the study overall: Analyses based on zero insertions could be partly confounded by invariant MAIT and iNKT cells.

TCRdb redid the calling of the 5' RACE reads with MiXCR, one entry per CDR3 protein. The sample contains hundreds of thousands of distinct CDR3 sequences, 8.6% of which appear only once. Comment on this clonotype: What it recognizes is unknown.

These records were also assigned to another study, of yellow fever vaccine responses in identical twins.

What was sequenced was PBMCs. V is TRBV27 and J is TRBJ1-2; D is unclear. The clonotype was recovered from a woman aged 18-29 years in good health. CDR3 bases: TGTGCCAGCAGTTATGGCAGTAACTATGGCTACACCTTC. Protein sequence: CASSYGSNYGYTF.